There are many counts of the clone carrying this TCR beta chain. The data derive from a study of T cells in Graves' hyperthyroidism and ophthalmopathy. This CDR3 is built from 16 residues. V was trimmed by 4 bases and J by 5 bases, leaving 20 bases between them. The germline V gene has CDR1 SGDLS and CDR2 YYNGEE. Researchers took RNA transcripts and amplified the TCR beta CDR3 regions from them. When the TCR CDR3 underwent first-round RT-PCR, the HTBI primer set was used. TCRdb independently ran MiXCR on the multiplex PCR reads; one entry per CDR3 protein. The repertoire includes approximately 620,000 distinct CDR3 sequences, about 15% of them detected once, and 5.5% to 7.5% sits in the top ten.

Source material: blood. This sequence was found in a woman aged 25 to 45 with Graves' hyperthyroidism that later progressed to Graves' ophthalmopathy. The chain recombines TRBV9 with TRBJ2-3; D may be TRBD2 (6 bases). Here the CDR3 DNA reads TGTGCCAGCAGCCTCAGACTAGAGGTTGGAAAAGATACGCAGTATTTT. It yields the protein CASSLRLEVGKDTQYF.